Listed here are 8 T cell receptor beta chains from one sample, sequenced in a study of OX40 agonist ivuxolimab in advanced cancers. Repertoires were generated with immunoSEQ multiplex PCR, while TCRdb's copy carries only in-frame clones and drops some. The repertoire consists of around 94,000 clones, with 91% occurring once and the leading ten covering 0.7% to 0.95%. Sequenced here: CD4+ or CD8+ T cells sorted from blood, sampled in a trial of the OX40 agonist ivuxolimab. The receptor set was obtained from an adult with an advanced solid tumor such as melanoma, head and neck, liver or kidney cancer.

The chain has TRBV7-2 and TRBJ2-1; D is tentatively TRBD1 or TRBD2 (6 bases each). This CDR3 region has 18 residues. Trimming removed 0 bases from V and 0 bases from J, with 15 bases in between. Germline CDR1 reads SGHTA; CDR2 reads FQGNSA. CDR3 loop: CASSLAGLGGSSYNEQFF. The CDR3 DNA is TGTGCCAGCAGCTTAGCGGGTCTAGGGGGGAGCTCCTACAATGAGCAGTTCTTC.

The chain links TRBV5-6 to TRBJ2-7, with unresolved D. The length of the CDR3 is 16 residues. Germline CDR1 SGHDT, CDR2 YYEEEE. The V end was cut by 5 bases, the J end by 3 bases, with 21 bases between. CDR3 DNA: TGTGCCAGCAGTCCCCTGGGGTACAAGGCTTTCTACGAGCAGTACTTC. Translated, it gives CASSPLGYKAFYEQYF.

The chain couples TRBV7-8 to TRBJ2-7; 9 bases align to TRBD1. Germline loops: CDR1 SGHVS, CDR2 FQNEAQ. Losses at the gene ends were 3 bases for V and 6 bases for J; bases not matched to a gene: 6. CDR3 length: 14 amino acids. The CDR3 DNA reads TGTGCCAGCAGCTTGGACAGGGGCGTCCTCGAGCAGTACTTC. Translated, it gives CASSLDRGVLEQYF.

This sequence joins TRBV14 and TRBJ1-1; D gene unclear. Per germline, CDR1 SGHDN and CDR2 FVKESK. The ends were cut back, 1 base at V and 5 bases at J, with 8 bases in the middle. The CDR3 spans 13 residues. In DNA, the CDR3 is TGTGCCAGCAGCCAAGTTTCAGGAACTGAAGCTTTCTTT. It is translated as CASSQVSGTEAFF.

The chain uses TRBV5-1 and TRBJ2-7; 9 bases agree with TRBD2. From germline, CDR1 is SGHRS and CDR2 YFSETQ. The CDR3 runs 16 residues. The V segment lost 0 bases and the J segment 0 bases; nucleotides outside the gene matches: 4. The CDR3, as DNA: TGCGCCAGCAGCTTGGTTGATAGCGGGAGCTCCTACGAGCAGTACTTC. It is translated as CASSLVDSGSSYEQYF.

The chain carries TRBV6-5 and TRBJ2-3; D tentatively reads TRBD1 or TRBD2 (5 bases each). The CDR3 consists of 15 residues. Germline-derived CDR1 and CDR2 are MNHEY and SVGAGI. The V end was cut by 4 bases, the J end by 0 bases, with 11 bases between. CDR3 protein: CASSSGALSTDTQYF. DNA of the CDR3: TGTGCCAGCAGTTCCGGGGCCCTAAGCACAGATACGCAGTATTTT.

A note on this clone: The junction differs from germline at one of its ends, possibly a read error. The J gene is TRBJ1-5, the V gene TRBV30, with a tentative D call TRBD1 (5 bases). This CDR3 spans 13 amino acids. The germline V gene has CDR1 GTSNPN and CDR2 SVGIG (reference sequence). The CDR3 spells CACSGAKGRPQHF. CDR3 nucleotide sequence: TGTGCCTGCAGTGGGGCAAAAGGGCGGCCCCAGCATTTT.

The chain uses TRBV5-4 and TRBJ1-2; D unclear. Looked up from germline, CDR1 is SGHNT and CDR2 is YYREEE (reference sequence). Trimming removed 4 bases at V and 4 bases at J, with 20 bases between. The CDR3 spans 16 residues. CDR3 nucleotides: TGTGCCAGCAGCCAAGATACTACACCGAACCTCTATGGCTACACCTTC. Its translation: CASSQDTTPNLYGYTF.